The following is a T cell receptor beta chain sequence with its context. Its specific antigen is unknown. Base qualities were left out, and no much larger clone turns up one base away. This record comes from a study of cytomegalovirus exposure and HLA in healthy donors (dated by TCRdb to the late 2010s). In the study overall: In an earlier analysis of under 600 of the donors, roughly 300 Gb of sequence data and 95 million to 130 million unique TCR beta sequences from about 180 million T cells were reported. An early release covering roughly 640 HLA-typed donors comprised roughly 300 gigabases of sequencing data and around 85 million unique TCR sequences. Among the approximately 430 genotyped donors, around 79% belonged to the genetic ancestry cluster associated with self-reported Caucasian donors. The aim of the study was to test whether cataloging public T cell receptors could identify signatures of past pathogen exposure. Using immunosequencing, the study profiled T cell repertoires from about 620 subjects and related those repertoires to cytomegalovirus serostatus. A separate validation cohort of about 110 different subjects was used in addition to the roughly 700-subject first cohort. The study combined high-throughput TCR immunosequencing, statistical association of individual TCRs with disease status, and machine learning to predict cytomegalovirus infection status. A later analysis re-analyzed previously published TCR beta repertoires from roughly 600 donors and added high-resolution HLA genotyping to study TCR occurrence patterns. Rather than using new phenotypic data, the later analysis identified candidate immune exposures from TCR beta sequences and from how often those sequences occurred across donors. An earlier analysis of 500 to 650 of the donors applied high-throughput TCR beta sequencing to assess whether each TCR beta V gene segment acted as functional or pseudogenic. Donor age, sex, ethnicity and CMV serostatus were compiled together with the repertoire data. A later genetic analysis took genome-wide SNP genotypes for about three fifths of the roughly 700 donors and used that subset as a discovery cohort. Every repertoire in the discovery cohort had been generated on one and the same sequencing platform. Class I and class II HLA loci were covered by the typing at four-digit resolution. Typing coverage varied by locus: roughly 629-640 donors for A, B, C, DRB1 and DQB1; about 520 for DQA1; approximately 570 for DPA1; about 450 for DPB1. Because of strong linkage in the cohort, four or five DR-DQ haplotypes were treated as single units for association and clustering. Among around 400 genotyped donors of the cohort, an average of around 240,000 unique TCR beta nucleotide sequences were sequenced per donor, about a sixth of them non-productive. What the study reported, not specific to this receptor: In a later genetic analysis, a missense DCLRE1C variant was associated with V-gene and J-gene trimming of TCR beta chains, and the association was replicated in an independent cohort. When HLA alleles, especially DR and DQ, strongly co-occurred, TCR associations were difficult to assign to individual alleles. The classifier was reported to diagnose cytomegalovirus status with high specificity and sensitivity in both the original and validation cohorts. A cluster of highly shared sequence variants was judged likely to represent a technical artifact of the sequencing pipeline. Because HLA typing was unavailable for some donors at each locus, only the typed subset was used in association tests. Most TCR sequences were seen in very few donors, while some public TCRs were found in many individuals. In an earlier analysis of around 600 of the donors, most TCR beta V segments appeared in productive rearrangements about 87% or about 30% of the time, broadly matching IMGT annotations. Specific HLA alleles were associated with 15,000 to 20,000 TCR beta sequences at a false discovery rate of 0.05 in a later analysis. Only TCR beta chains were sequenced in this cohort, and the absence of alpha or paired-chain data limited detectable features. Some IMGT-functional V segments, including TRBV6-2 and TRBV6-3, could not be distinguished by the 87-base-pair reads and were therefore excluded. According to a later analysis, TCR association rates differed among HLA loci, with DRB1 alleles showing the most associated TCRs and HLA-C alleles showing the fewest. Most CMV-associated TCR beta chains appeared to be HLA-restricted in a later analysis, and the HLA associations seemed to be driven largely by CMV exposure. A later genetic analysis reported fewer N-insertions in productive TCRs among donors in an Asian-associated ancestry cluster than the roughly 670-donor mean. In vitro tests confirmed that three of the cytomegalovirus-associated TCR beta chains recognize cytomegalovirus antigens. A further reported finding was that TCR beta sequences accurately predicted the HLA-A and HLA-B alleles for most subjects in the first cohort. Linkage disequilibrium might explain the correlated functional status among segregating V segments, but an unknown experimental factor could not be excluded. In a later analysis, HLA-associated TCR beta chains were found to be more clonally expanded and to have lower generation probabilities than equally common non-associated chains. Because counts were too low, 15 to 20 rarely observed V segments, including chromosome 9 orphons, were excluded from the earlier analysis of several hundred of the donors. The study gave a list of 150 to 200 TCR beta chains associated with cytomegalovirus. Sequencing depth was assumed to be roughly uniform across donors in the presence/absence analyses, though that assumption may not hold. The authors suggested that the approach could potentially be extended to other disease states and immunological phenotypes. Several of the top co-occurrence clusters appeared to be linked to parvovirus B19, influenza, CMV and Epstein-Barr virus, according to a later analysis. CMV serostatus was the only immune exposure information available for the cohort.

Library prep was done by the immunoSEQ multiplex PCR assay. The multiplex PCR relied on a mix of 60 forward primers for TCR Vbeta segments and 13 reverse primers for TCR Jbeta segments. The CDR3 region of rearranged TCR beta genes was amplified from genomic DNA by a multiplex PCR assay. On the Illumina HiSeq System, the amplified TCR beta libraries were sequenced as 87-base-pair reads. In the authors' own workflow: Across the roughly 670 repertoires, a later analysis counted 60 million to 90 million unique TCR beta chains, approximately 10 million of which were shared by at least two donors. To remove PCR and sequencing errors, raw reads were error-corrected and collapsed into unique sequences using a nearest-neighbor algorithm that merged closely related sequences. Alignment of CDR3 sequences to IMGT reference sequences was used to assign V, D and J gene segments. For a sequence to be retained, at least a six-nucleotide match to both a V gene segment and a J gene segment was required. A rearrangement counted as productive if the CDR3 had no stop codons and remained in frame with V and J, and every other rearrangement counted as non-productive. Following IMGT convention, CDR3 was defined as the stretch from the second conserved V-encoded cysteine to the conserved J-encoded phenylalanine. The earlier analysis of 587 of the donors excluded sequences that lacked an unambiguous match to a single V gene segment. An earlier analysis of approximately 590 of the donors called V segments functional above 56.7% productive rearrangements and segregating when the between-donor standard deviation exceeded 5%. To diagnose cytomegalovirus status from the catalog of TCR beta chain sequences, a statistical classification framework was built. In a later analysis, V and J genes were assigned by comparing TCR nucleotide sequences against IMGT/GENE-DB human TR gene sequences. In a later analysis, CDR3 sequences and most-parsimonious VDJ recombination scenarios were assigned using the TCRdist pipeline. In a later analysis, each TCR beta chain was defined by its CDR3 amino acid sequence together with its V-gene family, and reads without a unique V-gene family were excluded. In a later analysis, some 600 highly shared, low-generation-probability nucleotide sequences were removed to address suspected cross-contamination and a sequencing artifact. In a later analysis, a clonal expansion index for each public chain was calculated from normalized within-repertoire ranks of inferred template counts. Generation probabilities in a later analysis came from a VDJ recombination model fitted to out-of-frame rearrangements, and those results were checked against IGoR. In a later analysis, TCR-TCR, TCR-HLA and TCR-CMV co-occurrence was scored with hypergeometric tests, and a repertoire-size bias correction was applied to TCR pairs. In a later analysis, false discovery rates were estimated by permuting HLA or CMV assignments 20 times. In a later analysis, co-occurring TCRs were grouped with DBSCAN, and TCRdist sequence similarity was added when clustering was performed within HLA-allele-positive subsets. For co-occurrence clustering, repertoires with fewer than 30,000 or more than 120,000 public chains were excluded, along with roughly 5 repertoires with anomalous nucleotide sharing. TCRdb stores this immuneACCESS table with in-frame sequences only. Part of the clones is absent; in the studies checked, under half of the shortfall reflects unresolved V genes, and no reason is known for the rest. V, J and clone size are taken as reported in that table, and D and trimming were inferred from the DNA itself. The sample yields around 130,000 clones; approximately 86% were counted once. The biggest ten clones account for roughly 1.8% of the sample.

The cohort consisted of more than 650 healthy bone marrow donors. Cohort members were all nominally healthy when sampled, although unrecorded immune exposures were likely present. The donor tested CMV seronegative and was one of the 352 seronegative cohort members. Each donor provided a peripheral blood sample, and peripheral blood mononuclear cells were used for TCR beta sequencing. The Qiagen DNeasy Blood Extraction Kit was used to extract genomic DNA from the blood cell samples. Trimming at the junction amounts to 6 bases on V and 6 bases on J, and the germline ends lie 9 bases apart. Counted from cysteine to phenylalanine, this CDR3 has 12 amino acids. Only the CDR3 DNA is retained, 36 bases long and in frame from the first base. CDR1 and CDR2 (MNHEY, SVGAGI) derive from the germline V gene.

The sequence is built from TRBV6-5 and TRBJ2-1; the D gene is perhaps TRBD2, on 6 matching bases. The material sequenced was PBMCs. The sequence came from a boy between 10 and 17 years old in good health and CMV-seronegative. This receptor carries the CDR3 CASSYSGNEQFF. The base sequence is TGTGCCAGCAGCTATAGCGGCAATGAGCAGTTCTTC.